This TCR beta chain was sequenced during a study of blood T cell repertoires in COVID-19 (TCRdb year 2020). About the study as a whole: Collaborator samples came from the United States, Italy and Spain and covered acute and convalescent phases of COVID-19. The prospective study material was composed of cDNA or gDNA derived from T cells, B-cell-depleted T cells, or PBMCs. The repertoires were made available in a free public database intended to serve as a resource for research on the immune response to SARS-CoV-2. Samples were obtained from the ongoing ImmuneRACE study (first 160 participants) and from over 1,000 subjects provided by 6 global collaborators. Where available, HLA class I and class II types were obtained from metadata supplied by the sample provider rather than from assay-based typing. Subjects who had been exposed to COVID-19, were actively infected with it, or had recovered from it provided the deeply sampled blood TCRbeta repertoires that made up the dataset. The sample metadata nearly always contained a de-identified subject ID, COVID-19 status, age in years and sex. The paper's findings and limits, for the study overall: Clinical and demographic metadata were provided uncurated, with the amount varying by source and participant.

Another Seattle source contributed samples from volunteer blood donors who had recovered from COVID-19. Each collaborating institution followed its own protocols to collect whole blood in K2EDTA tubes. For TCRbeta analysis, collaborator samples were shipped as frozen whole blood, as isolated PBMCs, or as DNA extracted from either sample type. About this clone: Its cognate antigen has yet to be identified. Per-base quality was not reported, and no clone a single base away is much larger than it.

The immunoSEQ Assay, a bias-controlled multiplex PCR, was used to amplify TCRbeta CDR3 regions from genomic DNA. The published analysis was carried out like this. Nucleated cell counts per sample were estimated from amplification of reference gene primers within the assay. Sequence reads were collapsed and filtered to measure the absolute abundance of every unique TCRbeta CDR3 rearrangement. For each sample, productive Simpson clonality was calculated as the square root of Simpson's diversity index over productive rearrangements. TCRdb's version of the immuneACCESS table is confined to in-frame rearrangements and falls short of the full clone set. An unresolved V gene accounts for under half of the shortfall where checked; the remainder is of unknown origin. The D gene and trimming were derived from the DNA, and the V and J assignments and clone size from that table. Counted in this sample were 250,000 to 350,000 clones; about nine tenths of them appeared once. In total, the top ten clones hold 0.94% of the sample.

Sequenced material: peripheral blood. The origin of this receptor is a woman between 40 and 55 years old who had recovered from COVID-19.

Here the CDR3 is given as CASSLRGGTGELFF. The DNA is TGTGCCAGCAGTTTGCGGGGGGGCACCGGGGAGCTGTTTTTT. The V gene is TRBV28 and the J gene is TRBJ2-2, with 9 bases in between that match TRBD2. Per the germline V gene, MDHEN is the CDR1 and SYDVKM is the CDR2. There are 14 amino acids in the CDR3, from cysteine to phenylalanine inclusive. The only DNA kept is the CDR3, 42 bases in frame from the first base. Trimmed from V: 3 bases; trimmed from J: 4 bases; junction bases lacking a gene match: 0.